The clone carrying this TCR beta chain appeared a few times. Its antigen is not identified. Sample treatment: roughly 11-day PBMC culture with coronavirus spike peptide pools or control peptides (ViraFEST assay). Under the ViraFEST approach, antigen-specific T cells were expanded with peptide pools and TCRs subsequently sequenced. This sample was included in a study of vaccination and CD4 T cells after COVID-19. On the study more broadly: Overlapping SARS-CoV-2, HCoV-NL63, HCoV-OC43 and HCoV-229E spike peptides stimulated the cells. Whole-study results and caveats: Convalescent patients' vaccine-specific clones were spike mono-reactive in 304 of 307 cases.

V lost 5 bases, J lost 5 bases, and 1 base stayed unmatched. This CDR3 region has 14 residues. CDR1 MDHEN and CDR2 SYDVKM come from the germline V gene. The Oncomine TCR Beta short-read assay was applied to DNA of cultured CD4+ T cells. TCRdb re-analysed the PCR reads in MiXCR, keeping a single row per CDR3 protein. This sample has 10,000 to 15,000 distinct CDR3 sequences, with roughly 50% found just once. This receptor was obtained from a human donor who had recovered from COVID-19. The source material was CD4+ T cells from blood, cultured in vitro. The chain recombines TRBV28 with TRBJ2-2, with 11 bases that match TRBD1. The CDR3 loop reads CASSGTGGTGELFF. The CDR3 nucleotides read TGTGCCAGCAGTGGGACAGGGGGGACCGGGGAGCTGTTTTTT.